The rows below give T cell receptor beta chains drawn from one sample of a study of human T cells and chemical hapten exposure. MiXCR was run by TCRdb on the RACE reads, yielding one entry per CDR3 protein. The sample includes over 65,000 distinct CDR3 sequences, 11% of them seen just once. Sequenced here: whole blood, sampled in connection with sensitization to the hapten diphenylcyclopropenone (DPC). These receptors came from a man aged 18 to 35 with alopecia areata. Some clones in this sample may be carry-over from other donors' samples. CDR3s include the opening cysteine and the closing phenylalanine or tryptophan. Each record gives: D gene, J gene, V gene, clone size, CDR3 DNA, CDR3 protein. A D gene is named only where the DNA matches it firmly. Only some rows state a clone size, as once, few, many or a class for expanded clones.

d_gene: TRBD2
j_gene: TRBJ2-1
v_gene: TRBV7-3
abundance: few
CDR3nt: TGTGCCAGCAGCTTAAATCAGCGGGGGCTATCTTACAATGAGCAGTTCTTC
CDR3aa: CASSLNQRGLSYNEQFF

d_gene: -
j_gene: TRBJ2-2
v_gene: TRBV12-3/TRBV12-4
abundance: few
CDR3nt: TGTGCCAGCAGTTTAGCCCAGGGCGCGAACACCGGGGAGCTGTTTTTT
CDR3aa: CASSLAQGANTGELFF

d_gene: -
j_gene: TRBJ1-1
v_gene: TRBV3-1
abundance: -
CDR3nt: TGTGCCAGCAGCCACGGGGGGATCCGCACTGAAGCTTTCTTT
CDR3aa: CASSHGGIRTEAFF

d_gene: -
j_gene: TRBJ2-5
v_gene: TRBV5-5
abundance: few
CDR3nt: TGTGCCAGCGGAAGGGGTATGCTACAAGAGACCCAGTACTTC
CDR3aa: CASGRGMLQETQYF

d_gene: TRBD1
j_gene: TRBJ1-2
v_gene: TRBV7-9
abundance: many
CDR3nt: TGTGCCAGCAGCTTCATCCACAGGGGGCTTGACTATGGCTACACCTTC
CDR3aa: CASSFIHRGLDYGYTF

d_gene: -
j_gene: TRBJ2-3
v_gene: TRBV7-8
abundance: few
CDR3nt: TGTGCCAGCAGCTTAGAGCGATTTACCACAGATACGCAGTATTTT
CDR3aa: CASSLERFTTDTQYF

d_gene: TRBD2
j_gene: TRBJ2-1
v_gene: TRBV7-3
abundance: many
CDR3nt: TGTGCCAGCAGGGGGGGACTAGCGGACCCAGGTTCCTACAATGAGCAGTTCTTC
CDR3aa: CASRGGLADPGSYNEQFF

d_gene: -
j_gene: TRBJ2-1
v_gene: TRBV18
abundance: few
CDR3nt: TGTGCCAGCTCACCAGGGGGCTCCGAGCAGTTCTTC
CDR3aa: CASSPGGSEQFF

d_gene: -
j_gene: TRBJ1-4
v_gene: TRBV4-3
abundance: -
CDR3nt: TGCGCCAGCAGCCAGATATCTTCTAATGAAAAACTGTTTTTT
CDR3aa: CASSQISSNEKLFF

d_gene: -
j_gene: TRBJ2-2
v_gene: TRBV19
abundance: -
CDR3nt: TGTGCCAGTACTTGGACCACCGGGGAGCTGTTTTTT
CDR3aa: CASTWTTGELFF

d_gene: -
j_gene: TRBJ2-5
v_gene: TRBV21-1
abundance: many
CDR3nt: TGTGCCAGCAGCGACATCCGGGCCCTCGTGATGGAGACCCAGTACTTC
CDR3aa: CASSDIRALVMETQYF

d_gene: -
j_gene: TRBJ2-1
v_gene: TRBV7-8
abundance: many
CDR3nt: TGTGCCAGCAGCTTAGGGCTTTGGCAGCGGAGAAACAATGAGCAGTTCTTC
CDR3aa: CASSLGLWQRRNNEQFF

d_gene: -
j_gene: TRBJ1-1
v_gene: TRBV2
abundance: many
CDR3nt: TGTGCCAGCAGAATCACCCGAAACACTGAAGCTTTCTTT
CDR3aa: CASRITRNTEAFF

d_gene: -
j_gene: TRBJ2-1
v_gene: TRBV7-9
abundance: many
CDR3nt: TGTGCCAGCAGCCCGCCGCGGGTAGAGGACAATGAGCAGTTCTTC
CDR3aa: CASSPPRVEDNEQFF

d_gene: -
j_gene: TRBJ1-1
v_gene: TRBV4-2
abundance: many
CDR3nt: TGTGCCAGCAGCCAACCCCCTGGACGTGACCTTAACACTGAAGCTTTCTTT
CDR3aa: CASSQPPGRDLNTEAFF

d_gene: -
j_gene: TRBJ2-1
v_gene: TRBV7-2
abundance: few
CDR3nt: TGTGCCAGCAGCTTAGGGGGGATGATAAATGAGCAGTTCTTC
CDR3aa: CASSLGGMINEQFF

d_gene: -
j_gene: TRBJ2-3
v_gene: TRBV29-1
abundance: many
CDR3nt: TGCAGCGGTGAACCGGGACCGACCACAGATACGCAGTATTTT
CDR3aa: CSGEPGPTTDTQYF

d_gene: -
j_gene: TRBJ2-5
v_gene: TRBV20-1
abundance: many
CDR3nt: TGCAGTGCCCGCCTCGGAGGGGCCGAGGAGACCCAGTACTTC
CDR3aa: CSARLGGAEETQYF

d_gene: -
j_gene: TRBJ1-6
v_gene: TRBV7-2
abundance: -
CDR3nt: TGTGCCAGCAGCTTAGCGGGCATCTATAATTCACCCCTCCACTTT
CDR3aa: CASSLAGIYNSPLHF

d_gene: -
j_gene: TRBJ1-4
v_gene: TRBV14
abundance: -
CDR3nt: TGTGCCAGCAGCCCACCCGGTATTACCGGTAATGAAAAACTGTTTTTT
CDR3aa: CASSPPGITGNEKLFF

d_gene: -
j_gene: TRBJ2-1
v_gene: TRBV11-2
abundance: many
CDR3nt: TGTGCCAGCAGCTTATCTGGTTTTTGGGCTGACAATGAGCAGTTCTTC
CDR3aa: CASSLSGFWADNEQFF

d_gene: TRBD1
j_gene: TRBJ1-1
v_gene: TRBV9
abundance: few
CDR3nt: TGTGCCAGCAGCGTCATTCCCGGGACAGGGAACACTGAAGCTTTCTTT
CDR3aa: CASSVIPGTGNTEAFF

d_gene: -
j_gene: TRBJ2-2
v_gene: TRBV7-2
abundance: many
CDR3nt: TGTGCCAGCAGCTTAGCGTACAGAAAGAACACCGGGGAGCTGTTTTTT
CDR3aa: CASSLAYRKNTGELFF

d_gene: TRBD1
j_gene: TRBJ1-1
v_gene: TRBV10-3
abundance: -
CDR3nt: TGTGCCATCAGTGTTCAGGGGGGCACTGAAGCTTTCTTT
CDR3aa: CAISVQGGTEAFF

d_gene: TRBD2
j_gene: TRBJ2-5
v_gene: TRBV18
abundance: -
CDR3nt: TGTGCCAGCTCCCTTCTAGCGGGGAATCGCGAGACCCAGTACTTC
CDR3aa: CASSLLAGNRETQYF

d_gene: -
j_gene: TRBJ1-3
v_gene: TRBV7-2
abundance: -
CDR3nt: TGTGCCAGCAGCTTTGGTTTAAGCTCTGGAAACACCATATATTTT
CDR3aa: CASSFGLSSGNTIYF

d_gene: -
j_gene: TRBJ1-6
v_gene: TRBV6-5
abundance: many
CDR3nt: TGTGCCAGCAGTTACAGTCCCAGAGGCTGGAATTCACCCCTCCACTTT
CDR3aa: CASSYSPRGWNSPLHF

d_gene: TRBD2
j_gene: TRBJ2-3
v_gene: TRBV6-2/TRBV6-3
abundance: many
CDR3nt: TGTGCCAGCAGCCCCCCTCTAGCGGGGGGGCTTACAGATACGCAGTATTTT
CDR3aa: CASSPPLAGGLTDTQYF

d_gene: TRBD2
j_gene: TRBJ2-3
v_gene: TRBV20-1
abundance: -
CDR3nt: TGCAGTGCTAGACTTCTCAGCGGGGGGGCCGTCTTCGCAGATACGCAGTATTTT
CDR3aa: CSARLLSGGAVFADTQYF

d_gene: -
j_gene: TRBJ2-7
v_gene: TRBV3-1
abundance: few
CDR3nt: TGTGCCAGCAGCCAAGTTGATGAGCAGTACTTC
CDR3aa: CASSQVDEQYF

d_gene: -
j_gene: TRBJ1-2
v_gene: TRBV29-1
abundance: few
CDR3nt: TGCAGTTTGGCCAGGGTTGGCTATGGCTACACCTTC
CDR3aa: CSLARVGYGYTF

d_gene: -
j_gene: TRBJ2-7
v_gene: TRBV7-8
abundance: -
CDR3nt: TGTGCCAGCAGCTTTCGCCAGGGAGGAGAGCAGTACTTC
CDR3aa: CASSFRQGGEQYF

d_gene: TRBD2
j_gene: TRBJ2-7
v_gene: TRBV20-1
abundance: -
CDR3nt: TGCAGTGCTAGTTCTAGCGGGGGTTACGAGCAGTACTTC
CDR3aa: CSASSSGGYEQYF

d_gene: -
j_gene: TRBJ2-1
v_gene: TRBV14
abundance: -
CDR3nt: TGTGCCAGCAGCCATAGTTCCGGTGAGCAGTTCTTC
CDR3aa: CASSHSSGEQFF

d_gene: -
j_gene: TRBJ2-1
v_gene: TRBV12-3/TRBV12-4
abundance: many
CDR3nt: TGTGCCAGCAGTTTAGTAATAGACGGGAATGAGCAGTTCTTC
CDR3aa: CASSLVIDGNEQFF

d_gene: -
j_gene: TRBJ2-5
v_gene: TRBV9
abundance: -
CDR3nt: TGTGCCAGCAGCCCTCGACACTCACAAGAGACCCAGTACTTC
CDR3aa: CASSPRHSQETQYF

d_gene: TRBD1
j_gene: TRBJ2-2
v_gene: TRBV7-6
abundance: few
CDR3nt: TGTGCCAGCAGCCTGGGACAGGGGCCCGGGGAGCTGTTTTTT
CDR3aa: CASSLGQGPGELFF

d_gene: TRBD1
j_gene: TRBJ1-4
v_gene: TRBV20-1
abundance: many
CDR3nt: TGCAGTGCTAGAGATGTTGGACAGGGGAAAGAAAAACTGTTTTTT
CDR3aa: CSARDVGQGKEKLFF

d_gene: -
j_gene: TRBJ2-6
v_gene: TRBV5-8
abundance: many
CDR3nt: TGTGCCAGCAGCTTGAGGTTCCCTGGGGCCAACGTCCTGACTTTC
CDR3aa: CASSLRFPGANVLTF

d_gene: -
j_gene: TRBJ2-2
v_gene: TRBV20-1
abundance: few
CDR3nt: TGCAGTTTAAAGAAGTTCGGGGAGCTGTTTTTT
CDR3aa: CSLKKFGELFF

d_gene: -
j_gene: TRBJ2-5
v_gene: TRBV6-2/TRBV6-3
abundance: few
CDR3nt: TGTGCCAGCAGTTACGAGGGGAGGACCCAGTACTTC
CDR3aa: CASSYEGRTQYF

d_gene: -
j_gene: TRBJ1-3
v_gene: TRBV9
abundance: -
CDR3nt: TGTGCCAGCAGCGTAGGGACAACTGGAAACACCATATATTTT
CDR3aa: CASSVGTTGNTIYF